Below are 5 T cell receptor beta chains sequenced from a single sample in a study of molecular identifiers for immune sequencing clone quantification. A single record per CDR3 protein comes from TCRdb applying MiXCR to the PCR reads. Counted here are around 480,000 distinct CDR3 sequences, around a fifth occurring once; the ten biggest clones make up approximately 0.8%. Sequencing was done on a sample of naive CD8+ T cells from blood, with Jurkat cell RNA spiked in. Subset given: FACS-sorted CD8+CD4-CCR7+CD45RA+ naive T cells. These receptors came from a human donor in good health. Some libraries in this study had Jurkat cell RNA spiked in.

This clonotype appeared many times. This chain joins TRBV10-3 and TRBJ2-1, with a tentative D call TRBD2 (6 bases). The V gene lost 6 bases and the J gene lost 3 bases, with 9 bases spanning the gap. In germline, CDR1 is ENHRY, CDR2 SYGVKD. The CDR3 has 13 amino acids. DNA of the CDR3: TGTGCCATCAGCCTAGCGAACTACAATGAGCAGTTCTTC. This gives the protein CAISLANYNEQFF.

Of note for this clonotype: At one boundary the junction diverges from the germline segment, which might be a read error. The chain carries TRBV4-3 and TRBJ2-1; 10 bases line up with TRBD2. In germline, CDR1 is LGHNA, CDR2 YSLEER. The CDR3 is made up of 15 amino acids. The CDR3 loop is CANSQGASGSYEQFF. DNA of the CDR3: TGCGCCAACAGCCAAGGGGCTAGCGGGAGCTATGAGCAGTTCTTC.

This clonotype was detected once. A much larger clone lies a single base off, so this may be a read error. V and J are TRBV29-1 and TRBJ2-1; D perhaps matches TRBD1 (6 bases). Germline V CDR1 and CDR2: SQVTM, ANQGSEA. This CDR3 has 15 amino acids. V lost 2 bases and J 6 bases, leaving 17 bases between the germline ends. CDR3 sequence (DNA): TGCAGCGTTGAACAACTCCGGGGCAGGGGCAATGAGCAGTTCTTC. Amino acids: CSVEQLRGRGNEQFF.

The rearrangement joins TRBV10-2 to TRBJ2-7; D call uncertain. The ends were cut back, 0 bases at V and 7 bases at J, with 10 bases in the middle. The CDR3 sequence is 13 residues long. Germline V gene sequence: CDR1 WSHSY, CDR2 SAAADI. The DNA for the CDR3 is TGCGCCAGCAGTGAGTCGAGGTCTGGGGAGCAGTACTTC. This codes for CASSESRSGEQYF.

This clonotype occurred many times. CDR3 residues: CASSQGRRSSYEQYF. The CDR3 bases are TGCGCCAGCAGCCAAGGCCGGAGATCCTCCTACGAGCAGTACTTC. The chain couples TRBV4-3 to TRBJ2-7; D unclear. The V gene's germline CDR1 is LGHNA and CDR2 YSLEER. Trimming left V 1 base short and J 0 bases short, with 10 bases between. This CDR3 has 15 residues.